Listed here are 19 T cell receptor beta chains from one sample, sequenced in a study of CD8 T cells in ankylosing spondylitis (dated by TCRdb to about 2017). The protocol used for the library was 5' RACE. Sequencing instrument: Illumina HiSeq 2500. TCRdb reran the public reads through fastp at Q25 and MiXCR, keeping productive beta chains. Duplicate CDR3 protein sequences are folded into a single record with the most common DNA and genes. The sample has approximately 340,000 distinct CDR3 sequences on record, roughly 14% of them singletons. Roughly 0.99% of the sample is taken by the ten largest. Specimen: blood, either unsorted or a sorted T cell fraction (not recorded which). These TCRs come from a male donor with ankylosing spondylitis or in good health (not recorded which).

The chain has TRBV3-1 and TRBJ2-1; perhaps TRBD2 as D (5 bases). Trimming took off 3 bases at V and 9 bases at J, with 9 bases between the two ends. The CDR3 has 12 amino acids. CDR1 is LGHDT and CDR2 is YNNKEL in the germline V gene (reference sequence). DNA for the CDR3: TGTGCCAGCAGCCATGGAGGATCTGAGCAGTTCTTC. As protein: CASSHGGSEQFF.

This clonotype came up a few times. This chain links TRBV6-1 with TRBJ2-3, with D unresolved. This CDR3 has 11 residues. V lost 8 bases and J 7 bases, leaving 10 bases between the germline ends. The germline gives CDR1 MNHNS, CDR2 SASEGT. CDR3 sequence reads: CASEKGYTQYF. CDR3 DNA sequence: TGTGCCAGCGAAAAGGGTTATACGCAGTATTTT.

V usage is TRBV2 and J usage is TRBJ2-3; a possible D gene is TRBD2 (6 bases). This CDR3 spans 12 amino acids. The germline V gene encodes CDR1 SNHLY and CDR2 FYNNEI. Trimming shortened V by 6 bases and J by 6 bases, and 10 bases separated the two germline ends. The CDR3 loop reads CASSGTLDTQYF. The CDR3 DNA follows: TGTGCCAGCAGCGGGACTCTCGATACGCAGTATTTT.

This clonotype was seen a few times. The genes are TRBV6-6 and TRBJ1-2, with D possibly matching TRBD1 (5 bases). This CDR3 is 13 amino acids long. Germline V gives CDR1 MNHNY, CDR2 SVGAGI (reference sequence). With 8 bases removed from V and 4 bases from J, the gap between germline ends came to 14 bases. The chain's CDR3 is CASGETDSYGYTF. The DNA for the CDR3 is TGTGCCAGCGGAGAGACAGACAGCTATGGCTACACCTTC.

The J gene is TRBJ2-7, the V gene TRBV30; 10 positions agree with TRBD1. The CDR3 runs to 13 residues. Germline V gene data show CDR1 as GTSNPN and CDR2 as SVGIG (reference sequence). The V gene end was trimmed by 5 bases and the J gene end by 7 bases; junction bases not matched to a gene: 8. The CDR3 reads CAWERDRGREQYF. In DNA form, the CDR3 reads TGTGCCTGGGAACGGGACAGGGGACGAGAGCAGTACTTC.

The chain couples TRBV7-9 to TRBJ2-6, with TRBD1 identical over 9 bases. V was pared by 5 bases and J by 3 bases, with 5 bases of the junction left unmatched. Germline V gene lookup returns CDR1 SEHNR and CDR2 FQNEAQ (reference sequence). The CDR3 covers 16 residues. The chain's CDR3 is CASSTGTGNGANVLTF. CDR3 bases: TGTGCCAGCAGCACCGGGACAGGGAATGGGGCCAACGTCCTGACTTTC.

In its sample, this clonotype was seen many times. The V call is TRBV4-1, the J call TRBJ2-1; unclear D gene. CDR3 size: 15 residues. Germline lookup yields CDR1 MGHRA and CDR2 YSYEKL. V gave up 0 bases and J gave up 7 bases, with 13 bases separating them. The CDR3 protein is CASSQDHSKINEQFF. CDR3 coding DNA: TGCGCCAGCAGCCAAGATCACAGCAAAATTAATGAGCAGTTCTTC.

The CDR3 DNA is TGTGCCAGCAGTGAAGGAGGACAAGGACGGCAGTACTTC. Protein sequence: CASSEGGQGRQYF. The chain is built from TRBV25-1 and TRBJ2-7; D could derive from TRBD1 or TRBD2 (5 bases each). The V gene lost 2 bases and the J gene lost 9 bases, with 14 bases spanning the gap. The CDR3 sequence is 13 residues long. Germline CDR1 reads MGHDK; CDR2 reads SYGVNS.

This clonotype was counted ten times or more. This chain links TRBV10-3 with TRBJ1-1; TRBD1 might be the D (5 bases). The V gene lost 5 bases and the J gene lost 1 base, with 8 bases spanning the gap. In germline, CDR1 is ENHRY, CDR2 SYGVKD. This CDR3 is 13 amino acids long. Written as DNA, the CDR3 is TGTGCCATCAGTCTTACAGGGAACACTGAAGCTTTCTTT. Its protein is CAISLTGNTEAFF.

This clonotype was counted at least ten times. The gene calls are TRBV9 and TRBJ2-7, with no clear D. This CDR3 has 14 residues. Germline values: CDR1 SGDLS, CDR2 YYNGEE. The V and J ends lost 0 bases and 3 bases respectively, with 10 bases between them. The CDR3 DNA reads TGTGCCAGCAGCGTAGGGGCGTATAACTACGAGCAGTACTTC. Encoded protein: CASSVGAYNYEQYF.

V usage is TRBV5-1 and J usage is TRBJ1-1, with 12 bases fitting TRBD1. V lost 9 bases to trimming and J lost 3 bases; unmatched junction nucleotides: 12. Germline CDR1 SGHRS, CDR2 YFSETQ. The CDR3 contains 16 residues. The CDR3 region is CANHPGQGAVDTEAFF. The CDR3 DNA reads as TGCGCCAACCACCCGGGACAGGGGGCGGTGGACACTGAAGCTTTCTTT.

This chain links TRBV10-3 with TRBJ1-1, with D hard to call. CDR1 and CDR2 (germline): ENHRY, SYGVKD. The V end lost 6 bases, the J end lost 8 bases, and 19 bases lay between the germline ends. This CDR3 is built from 14 residues. The CDR3 reads CAISVRTSGEEAFF. CDR3 in DNA: TGTGCCATCAGCGTAAGGACCTCAGGCGAAGAAGCTTTCTTT.

The table lists this clonotype with a few counts. The V gene is TRBV20-1, the J gene TRBJ2-7, with D maybe TRBD1 (6 bases). From germline, CDR1 is DFQATT and CDR2 SNEGSKA (reference sequence). Trimming removed 0 bases at V and 2 bases at J, with 17 bases between. CDR3 length: 16 residues. The CDR3 protein is CSARDRGKQLTYEQYF. The CDR3, as DNA: TGCAGTGCTAGAGACAGGGGCAAACAACTCACCTACGAGCAGTACTTC.

The genes are TRBV5-1 and TRBJ2-3; D not resolved. Germline CDR1 and CDR2: SGHRS and YFSETQ. V lost 2 bases and J lost 2, with 9 bases in between. The CDR3 runs 14 residues. In nucleotides, the CDR3 is TGCGCCAGCAGCTTAGCGCCACACACAGATACGCAGTATTTT. Protein: CASSLAPHTDTQYF.

The chain is built from TRBV5-1 and TRBJ2-1, with D perhaps matching TRBD2 (6 bases). V lost 1 base, J lost 4 bases, and 12 bases lay in between. This CDR3 region has 15 residues. Germline-derived CDR1 and CDR2 are SGHRS and YFSETQ. Here the CDR3 reads CASSLSGTPYNEQFF. The CDR3 DNA reads as TGCGCCAGCAGCTTGTCCGGGACTCCTTACAATGAGCAGTTCTTC.

This clonotype was observed a few times. This sequence joins TRBV9 and TRBJ1-1, with 7 bases lining up with TRBD1. With 4 bases clipped from V and 0 bases from J, the junction kept 3 bases outside the gene matches. Germline lookup yields CDR1 SGDLS and CDR2 YYNGEE. The CDR3 has 14 amino acids. In nucleotides, the CDR3 is TGTGCCAGCAGCCCACAGGGGATGAACACTGAAGCTTTCTTT. The encoded protein is CASSPQGMNTEAFF.

A few counts support this clonotype. The chain joins TRBV20-1 to TRBJ2-7, with no clear D. This CDR3 has 12 residues. Germline V gene data show CDR1 as DFQATT and CDR2 as SNEGSKA (reference sequence). The germline V and J ends were trimmed by 3 bases and 1 base, with 7 bases remaining between them. CDR3: CSASRLSYEQYF. The CDR3, as DNA: TGCAGTGCTAGTCGACTTTCCTACGAGCAGTACTTC.

This clonotype was seen more than once but under ten times. The rearrangement links TRBV18 to TRBJ2-7; D uncertain. There are 14 residues in the CDR3. Germline V gene sequence: CDR1 KGHSH, CDR2 LQKENI. The V and J ends lost 8 bases and 0 bases respectively, with 14 bases between them. CDR3 protein: CASTPGQVSYEQYF. In DNA, the CDR3 is TGTGCCAGCACCCCCGGGCAGGTCTCCTACGAGCAGTACTTC.

This clonotype was observed a handful of times. This chain links TRBV29-1 with TRBJ2-3; either TRBD1 or TRBD2 may fit D (5 bases each). The V gene's germline CDR1 is SQVTM and CDR2 ANQGSEA. With 7 bases removed from V and 4 bases from J, the gap between germline ends came to 21 bases. The CDR3 consists of 15 residues. Here the CDR3 reads CSAPGRDHPADTQYF. CDR3 nucleotides: TGCAGCGCTCCAGGACGGGACCATCCGGCAGATACGCAGTATTTT.